The T cell receptor beta chain described here comes from a study of blood T cell repertoires in COVID-19. In the study overall: Material from acute and convalescent COVID-19 was sourced from the United States, Italy and Spain. PBMCs, B-cell-depleted T cells, or T cells provided the cDNA or gDNA that made up the material.

In the authors' methods: Amplified reference gene primers provided the basis for estimating nucleated cell counts. Clones were read by immunoSEQ multiplex PCR, and TCRdb kept only the in-frame ones, dropping some. V and J calls plus clone size are reproduced from that table; the DNA served to infer D and trimming. The table lists 200,000 to 300,000 clones, roughly 84% of them singletons. The CDR3 has 12 amino acids. The junction had 7 bases not matched to a gene; V was cut back by 8 bases and J by 5 bases. Germline V lookup: CDR1 GTSNPN, CDR2 SVGIG (reference sequence). This TCR derives from a man in his fifties or sixties with acute or convalescent COVID-19. This chain uses TRBV30 with TRBJ1-1; the match to TRBD1 covers 8 bases. Sequencing was done on a sample of peripheral blood. The CDR3 DNA is TGTGCCACCACAACAGGGGGGACTGAAGCTTTCTTT. Translation: CATTTGGTEAFF.